These 2 T cell receptor beta chains came from one sample sequenced in a study of monozygotic twins with inflammatory bowel disease. Reanalyzing the 5' RACE reads, TCRdb keeps one entry per CDR3 protein, without DNA. Its listing shows approximately 400,000 distinct CDR3 sequences. The sample consisted of blood. The receptor source for this set is a human donor with ulcerative colitis or Crohn's disease, or a healthy co-twin of an affected twin (not recorded which).

The chain is built from TRBV5-6 and TRBJ2-7; TCRdb names TRBD1, which stays unverified in the absence of DNA. The CDR3 covers 14 residues. In germline, CDR1 is SGHDT, CDR2 YYEEEE. The chain's CDR3 is CASSLRGPTYEQYF.

The chain combines TRBV10-3 with TRBJ1-3. The CDR3 length is 13 residues. Germline V lookup: CDR1 ENHRY, CDR2 SYGVKD. CDR3 loop: CAISEGTGNTIYF.